This record concerns one TCR beta chain sequence. Its antigen is not identified. The table came from immunoSEQ multiplex PCR; TCRdb's copy has only in-frame clones and leaves some out. Among about 12,000 clones listed, 80% were seen once. The CDR3 consists of 14 residues. Trimming shortened V by 4 bases and J by 0 bases, and 9 bases separated the two germline ends. Germline CDR1 SGHNT, CDR2 YYREEE (reference sequence). This entry comes from a study of PD-1 blockade in classical Hodgkin lymphoma. Findings of the study overall: Baseline diversity was lower in partial responders and progressors than complete responders. The origin of the repertoire differences remains undefined, with disease activity or prior therapy as possible causes.

Every patient had relapsed following autologous stem cell transplantation, and cohorts differed in brentuximab vedotin exposure. Patients' outcomes at their best amounted to complete response, partial response or progressive disease. This chain connects TRBV5-4 to TRBJ2-3; tentatively, D is TRBD2 (5 bases). The sequence derives from a human donor with classical Hodgkin lymphoma. This sample comprised peripheral blood mononuclear cells (PBMCs), obtained at baseline. The CDR3, as DNA: TGTGCCAGCAGCCGGGAATCTAGCACAGATACGCAGTATTTT. Its translation is CASSRESSTDTQYF.